This T cell receptor beta chain was sequenced in a study of blood T cells in healthy people across ages (dated by TCRdb to 2014 to 2015). Notes on the research overall: In model experiments, template switching captured roughly one uniquely barcoded TCR beta cDNA molecule for every two T cells. To avoid experimental bias, donors of different ages were randomly spread across the sequencing lanes. Using deep sequencing normalized with unique cDNA molecular identifiers, the study measured how TCR beta repertoire diversity changes with age. The donors were split into four age groups: young (average about 16 years), middle-aged (more than 35), aged (more than 55) and long-lived (over 75). The study analyzed two additional independent replicas of 1 million unique cDNA reads from the same blood draw for two donors, one aged 18 to 30 and one aged 80 or older. Overall results and qualifications from the work: A strong correlation was found between observed TCR beta diversity and the percentage of naive T cells measured by flow cytometry. Estimates of total diversity based on one million sequenced T cells were regarded as lower bounds and as underestimates. Because donor CMV infection status was unknown, age-related changes in expanded clonotypes were potentially confounded. As age increased, observed TCR beta diversity per million T cells dropped in a roughly linear way, and a significant reduction was already evident by age about 40. Bulk unsorted PBMC profiling prevented conclusive comparison of naive and antigen-experienced compartments. The long-lived group showed more naive CD4+ T cells, fewer expanded clones and increased TCR diversity than the aged group, suggesting age selection.

The donors were 40 or so Caucasian individuals from Russia, aged about 6 to 100 years, who were systemically healthy. Each donor gave approximately 9.3 milliliters of peripheral blood, collected into EDTA-treated Vacutainer tubes. Ficoll-Paque density-gradient centrifugation was used to isolate PBMCs, with at least 6.5 million per sample. Trizol reagent was used to extract total RNA from PBMCs, with at least 6 micrograms per sample. For every donor, flow cytometry on a PBMC aliquot measured the percentage of naive CD45RAhigh/CD27high T cells. This clonotype was observed a handful of times. Its antigen specificity is not known. No base-level quality is on record; no much larger clone is a single base apart. Receptor amplification or capture employed 5' RACE. TCRdb shows the sequencer as Illumina HiSeq 2500. A second PCR of about 7 to 12 cycles was run with a J-beta primer mix and a sample-barcoded 5' primer. A template-switch 5' adaptor carrying 12 random nucleotides introduced a unique molecular identifier onto each TCR beta cDNA molecule. Each sample yielded at least 3 million CDR3-containing paired-end reads. All of the RNA was converted into first-strand cDNA using the Mint cDNA synthesis kit, with a TRBC-specific oligonucleotide serving as the primer. After uracil-DNA glycosylase treatment, a first 18-cycle PCR used universal primers M1SS and BC2_uni_R on all cDNA. In the paper's pipeline: For normalization, 1 million high-quality reads were randomly selected from each sample, with every read carrying a distinct molecular identifier. Reads sharing molecular identifiers were discarded rather than binned into consensus sequences. MiTCR, set to a Q25 quality threshold and the strictest error-elimination algorithm, was used for CDR3 identification, clonotype clustering and error correction. Lower-bound total TCR beta diversity was estimated with a nonparametric unseen species model using Euler transformation. The public reads were quality trimmed at Q25 with fastp and then assembled into clones with MiXCR by TCRdb, keeping productive beta chains. Identical CDR3 proteins give one entry, which carries the most common genes and DNA. These V and J calls rely on TCRdb rather than the paper's analysis. The sample table holds roughly 800,000 distinct CDR3 sequences, of which 58% were seen once. The ten largest clones add up to about 20% of the sample.

The CDR3 runs 15 amino acids, cysteine and phenylalanine included. Here the CDR3 DNA is all that survives: 45 bases in frame from base 1. At the junction V is shortened by 6 bases and J by 1 base, with 15 bases in between. The TCR was taken from a man aged 25-45 years in good health. Sequenced input: blood. Here the chain combines TRBV12-3 or TRBV12-4 and TRBJ2-5; no D segment can be confidently identified. The CDR3 protein sequence reads: CASSPGQTFQETQYF. At the DNA level, the sequence is TGTGCCAGCAGCCCTGGGCAGACATTCCAAGAGACCCAGTACTTC.